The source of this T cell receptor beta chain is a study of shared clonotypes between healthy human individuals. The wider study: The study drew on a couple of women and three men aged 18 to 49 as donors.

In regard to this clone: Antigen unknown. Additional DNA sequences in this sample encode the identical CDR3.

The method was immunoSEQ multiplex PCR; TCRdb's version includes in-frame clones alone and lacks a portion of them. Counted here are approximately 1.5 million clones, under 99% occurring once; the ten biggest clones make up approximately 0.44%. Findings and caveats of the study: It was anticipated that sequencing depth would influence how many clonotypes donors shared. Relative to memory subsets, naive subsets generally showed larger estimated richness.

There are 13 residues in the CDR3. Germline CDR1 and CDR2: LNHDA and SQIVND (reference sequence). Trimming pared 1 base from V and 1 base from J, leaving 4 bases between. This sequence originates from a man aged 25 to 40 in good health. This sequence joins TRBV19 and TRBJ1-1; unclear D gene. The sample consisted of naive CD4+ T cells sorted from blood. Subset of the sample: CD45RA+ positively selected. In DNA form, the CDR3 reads TGTGCCAGTAGTATAGGGAAGAACACTGAAGCTTTCTTT. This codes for CASSIGKNTEAFF.